This T cell receptor beta chain was profiled in a study of T cells in Graves' hyperthyroidism and ophthalmopathy. The CDR3 has 14 residues. Trimming removed 1 base from V and 1 base from J; junction bases left unmatched: 3. Germline assignment: CDR1 DFQATT and CDR2 SNEGSKA (reference sequence). Points on this clonotype: Its antigen remains unknown.

Overall study results and limits: Most thyroid clonotypes expanded above 0.001 were also detected in blood.

The CDR3 regions of TCR beta were amplified from RNA transcripts. First-round RT-PCR with HTBI primers amplified the TCR CDR3 region. From the multiplex PCR reads, TCRdb called clonotypes with MiXCR, one entry per CDR3 protein. The sample carries approximately 600,000 distinct CDR3 sequences, around 20% recorded once. The study excluded patients with uncontrolled infection, other autoimmune disease, pregnancy or lactation. In making diagnoses, clinical symptoms, serum thyroxine and TRAb, thyroid ultrasound and orbital computed tomography were all used. Specimen: blood. The clonotype was recovered from a man aged 25 to 45 with Graves' ophthalmopathy. The rearrangement links TRBV20-1 to TRBJ1-1, with TRBD1 identical over 7 bases. DNA for the CDR3: TGCAGTGCTAGAGTCGAGGGGGCGAACACTGAAGCTTTCTTT. It translates to CSARVEGANTEAFF.